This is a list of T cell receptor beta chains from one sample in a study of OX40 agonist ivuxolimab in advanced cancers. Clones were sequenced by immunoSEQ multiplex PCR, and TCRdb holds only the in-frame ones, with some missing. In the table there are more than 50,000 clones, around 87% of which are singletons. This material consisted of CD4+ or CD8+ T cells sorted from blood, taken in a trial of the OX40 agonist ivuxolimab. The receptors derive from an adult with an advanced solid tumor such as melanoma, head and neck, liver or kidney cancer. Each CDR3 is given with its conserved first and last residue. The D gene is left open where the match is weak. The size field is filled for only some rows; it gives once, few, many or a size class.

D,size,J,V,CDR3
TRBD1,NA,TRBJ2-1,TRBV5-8,CASSPDRRNEQFF
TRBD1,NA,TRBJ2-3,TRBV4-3,CASSQDRLGQGATQYF
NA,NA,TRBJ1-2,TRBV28,CASSPILGPSLGYTF
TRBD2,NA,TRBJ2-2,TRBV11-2,CASSLDRRGAVTGELFF
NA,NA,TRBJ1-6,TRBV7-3,CASSMSGTGNSPLHF
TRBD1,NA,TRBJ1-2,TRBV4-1,CASSQVGDSARFYGYTF
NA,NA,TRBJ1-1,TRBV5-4,CASKGDFEAFF
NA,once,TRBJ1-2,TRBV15,CATSREQGDGYTF
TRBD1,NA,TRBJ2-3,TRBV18,CASSPMAMGDRVSDTQYF
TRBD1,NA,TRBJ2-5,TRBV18,CASSQTGQGIWETQYF
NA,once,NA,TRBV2,CASGSEASYEQYF
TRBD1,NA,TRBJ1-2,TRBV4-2,CASSQELATGAYGYTF
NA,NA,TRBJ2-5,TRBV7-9,CASSPSRTQYF
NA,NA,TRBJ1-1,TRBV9,CASSVAGSTEAFF
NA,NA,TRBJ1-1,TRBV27,CASSLTLANTEAFF
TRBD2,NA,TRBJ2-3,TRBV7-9,CASSFPLAPTDTQYF
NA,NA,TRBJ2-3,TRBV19,CASSINREAADTQYF
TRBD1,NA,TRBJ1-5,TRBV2,CASSENLWTGRSNQPQHF
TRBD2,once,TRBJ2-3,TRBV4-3,CASSPAGGTDTQYF
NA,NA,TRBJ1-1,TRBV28,CASSYQQPLMNTEAFF
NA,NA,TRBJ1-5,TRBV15,CATSRDMQGSQPQHF
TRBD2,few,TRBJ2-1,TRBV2,CASRLSGGVAYNEQFF
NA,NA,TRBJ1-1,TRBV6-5,CASSPQEINTEAFF
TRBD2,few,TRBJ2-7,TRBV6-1,CASTATSGASYEQYF
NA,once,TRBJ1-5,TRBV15,CATSRDRGSGQPQHF
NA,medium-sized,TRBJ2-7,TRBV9,CASSVASSGSYEQYF
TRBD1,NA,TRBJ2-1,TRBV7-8,CASSLSQGINNEQFF
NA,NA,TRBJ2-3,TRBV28,CASTRTAGTDTQYF
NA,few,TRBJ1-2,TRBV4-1,CASSPQGNQVLYGYTF
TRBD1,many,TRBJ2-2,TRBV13,CASSSDRLNTGELFF
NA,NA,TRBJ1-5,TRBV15,CATSRDREEYSNQPQHF
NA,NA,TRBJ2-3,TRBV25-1,CASSESGVGTQYF
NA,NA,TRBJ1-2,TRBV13,CASSWEETDGYTF
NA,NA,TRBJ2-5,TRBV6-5,CASTSWGYQETQYF
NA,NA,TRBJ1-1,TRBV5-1,CASSWGVVGLTEAFF
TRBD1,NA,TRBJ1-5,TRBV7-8,CASSQDRGGQPQHF
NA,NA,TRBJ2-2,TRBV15,CATSEGTNTGELFF
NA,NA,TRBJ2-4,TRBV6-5,CASRGFRADIQYF
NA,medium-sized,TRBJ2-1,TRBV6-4,CASSAGSYNEQFF
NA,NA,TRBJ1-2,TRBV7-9,CASSLHGSSIPF
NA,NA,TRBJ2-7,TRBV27,CASAYMDNSYEQYF
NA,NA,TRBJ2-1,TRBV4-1,CASSHPRWGGQFF
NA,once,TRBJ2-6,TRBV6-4,CASRDLPGSGANVLTF
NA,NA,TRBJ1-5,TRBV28,CASTVLEYSNQPQHF
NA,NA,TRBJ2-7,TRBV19,CASSIGGYEQYF
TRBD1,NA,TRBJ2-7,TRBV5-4,CASSLGVWDRGREKQYF
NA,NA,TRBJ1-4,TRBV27,CASSPRLYFATNEKLFF
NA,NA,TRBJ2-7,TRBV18,CASSPKENSYEQYF
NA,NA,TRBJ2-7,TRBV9,CASSTRRGGEQYF
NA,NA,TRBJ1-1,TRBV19,CASSRVENTEAFF
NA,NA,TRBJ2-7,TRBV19,CASSWRLFGEQYF
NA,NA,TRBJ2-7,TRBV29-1,CSVSGHEQYF
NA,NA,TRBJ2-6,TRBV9,CASSVGSGANVLTF
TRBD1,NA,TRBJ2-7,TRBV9,CASSPRDRDSYEQYF
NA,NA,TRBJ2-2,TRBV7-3,CASSLRGRGTGELFF